The T cell receptor beta chain described here comes from a study of T-cell memory formation after mild COVID-19. The overall study: For the most part, TCR clusters were specific to one donor.

Study-wide points: Chiefly within CM and EM were the contracting CD4+ clones; CD8+ ones were within EMRA. Pre-infection memory held some responding clones, suggesting pre-existing cross-reactive T cells responded.

From germline, CDR1 is WSHSY and CDR2 SAAADI. V shed 4 bases, J shed 5 bases, and the junction held 2 bases outside the gene matches. The CDR3 runs 13 residues. One entry per CDR3 protein, called by TCRdb with MiXCR from the 5' RACE reads. The table has approximately 270,000 distinct CDR3 sequences, roughly 16% seen once; the top ten hold roughly 24%. This clonotype was seen a handful of times. Its antigen is unknown. The sequence was obtained from a man younger than 35 who had mild COVID-19 (a few samples of this study predate the infection). Cell type and time point are not known. The chain is built from TRBV10-2 and TRBJ2-7; 10 bases are shared with TRBD1. The sequencing sample was made of PBMCs or a T cell subset sorted from them (not recorded which). DNA of the CDR3: TGCGCCAGCAGTGGACAGGGGGCCCACGAGCAGTACGTC. This translates into CASSGQGAHEQYV.